These T cell receptor beta chains were read from a single sample in a study of shared clonotypes between healthy human individuals. Generated by immunoSEQ multiplex PCR, the TCRdb table keeps only in-frame clones and is missing some. The sample lists 2.3 million or so clones; more than 85% were seen once. The sample was naive CD4+ T cells from PBMCs. Receptors originate from a man aged 18 to 29 in good health. Some clones in this sample may be carry-over from other donors' samples. CDR3s include the opening cysteine and the closing phenylalanine or tryptophan. A D gene is named only where the DNA matches it firmly. Where a row states a size, it is once, few, many or the class of an expanded clone; other rows omit it.

size	V	J	D	DNA	CDR3
.	TRBV29-1	TRBJ2-1	TRBD1	TGCAGCGTTGAGCGTAACAGGGGCAATGAGCAGTTCTTC	CSVERNRGNEQFF
.	TRBV7-2	TRBJ2-4	.	TGTGCCAGCAGCTTAGGACCGGACCCCCGGCAAAACATTCAGTACTTC	CASSLGPDPRQNIQYF
.	TRBV7-2	TRBJ2-1	.	TGTGCCAGCAGCTTAGCAACCAACTCCAATGAGCAGTTCTTC	CASSLATNSNEQFF
once	TRBV6-1	TRBJ1-1	.	TGTGCCAGCAGTACCCGCGACATGTACACTGAAGCTTTCTTT	CASSTRDMYTEAFF
.	TRBV5-1	TRBJ2-5	.	TGCGCCAGCAGCTCGAGACCGCAAGAGACCCAGTACTTC	CASSSRPQETQYF
.	TRBV7-2	TRBJ2-2	TRBD1	TGTGCCAGCAGAGGGACAGGGGGTCACGGGGAGCTGTTTTTT	CASRGTGGHGELFF
few	TRBV5-1	TRBJ1-5	.	TGCGCCAGCAGCTTGGGTCCAGGCGTACAGCCCCAGCATTTT	CASSLGPGVQPQHF
.	TRBV2	TRBJ1-1	.	TGTGCCAGCATACAGAATCTGAACACTGAAGCTTTCTTT	CASIQNLNTEAFF
.	TRBV30	TRBJ1-2	.	TGTGCCTGGAGTGCAGCCGCGACAGGATTGATGGGATACTATGGCTACACCTTC	CAWSAAATGLMGYYGYTF
.	TRBV7-9	TRBJ2-2	.	TGTGCCAGCAGCTTCATCCGGACCGGGGAGCTGTTTTTT	CASSFIRTGELFF
.	TRBV4-3	TRBJ1-1	.	TGCGCCAGCAGCCAAGTGAGAGGGGTTGGAACTGAAGCTTTCTTT	CASSQVRGVGTEAFF
.	TRBV5-1	TRBJ2-7	TRBD2	TGCGCCAGCAGTCACGGGACTAGCGGGAGTTTGGCCTACGAGCAGTACTTC	CASSHGTSGSLAYEQYF
.	TRBV7-2	TRBJ2-7	TRBD1	TGTGCCAGCAGCCCAGTGAGGGGGATGGGGGACAGCTCCTACGAGCAGTACTTC	CASSPVRGMGDSSYEQYF
once	TRBV2	TRBJ2-3	TRBD2	TGTGCCACCCCCGGTAGCGGGGGTACAGATACGCAGTATTTT	CATPGSGGTDTQYF
.	TRBV5-1	TRBJ1-1	TRBD1	TGCGCCAGCAGCAGAGGGACAGTGAACACTGAAGCTTTCTTT	CASSRGTVNTEAFF
.	TRBV18	TRBJ2-2	TRBD2	TGTGCCAGCTCAACGACAACGGGAGGCGGAAGCACCGGGGAGCTGTTTTTT	CASSTTTGGGSTGELFF
.	TRBV29-1	TRBJ2-5	.	TGCAGCGTTGAAGCCGGGGGTCCAGAGACCCAGTACTTC	CSVEAGGPETQYF
.	TRBV19	TRBJ1-2	.	TGTGCCAGTAGACTGTTGGACTATGGCTACACCTTC	CASRLLDYGYTF
.	TRBV7-9	TRBJ2-7	.	TGTGCCAGCAGCCGATGGATTACTACAGGCTCCTACGAGCAGTACTTC	CASSRWITTGSYEQYF
.	TRBV29-1	TRBJ2-7	.	TGCAGCGGAACGACTGGAACCTACGAGCAGTACTTC	CSGTTGTYEQYF
.	TRBV28	TRBJ2-3	TRBD2	TGTGCCAGCAGTTTAGCGGGAGGAGGCATAGATACGCAGTATTTT	CASSLAGGGIDTQYF
.	TRBV27	TRBJ2-7	TRBD2	TGTGCCAGCAGGCTACTTGGGGACTACGCCGAGCAGTACTTC	CASRLLGDYAEQYF
.	TRBV7-2	TRBJ2-1	TRBD2	TGTGCCAGCAGCCCGGGACTAGCGGTTACCTACAATGAGCAGTTCTTC	CASSPGLAVTYNEQFF
.	TRBV5-4	TRBJ1-1	.	TGTGCCAGCACCCAACGGAGGGAAGTGAACACTGAAGCTTTCTTT	CASTQRREVNTEAFF
.	TRBV7-9	TRBJ2-3	TRBD1	TGTGCCAGCAGCTTAAGGATCAGGACAGGGGGGAAAGATACGCAGTATTTT	CASSLRIRTGGKDTQYF
.	TRBV5-1	TRBJ2-7	TRBD1	TGCGCCAGCAGCGCGAGGACAGGGACCTCCTACGAGCAGTACTTC	CASSARTGTSYEQYF
.	TRBV7-8	TRBJ2-3	TRBD1	TGTGCCAGCAGCTTGACAGGGGCTAGCACAGATACGCAGTATTTT	CASSLTGASTDTQYF
.	TRBV5-1	TRBJ2-5	TRBD2	TGCGCCAGCAGCTTGGGTTCTACTAGCGGGAGACGCGGAGGAGAGACCCAGTACTTC	CASSLGSTSGRRGGETQYF
.	TRBV7-9	TRBJ1-3	.	TGTGCCAGCAGCTTCTACACCGACTCTGGAAACACCATATATTTT	CASSFYTDSGNTIYF
.	TRBV2	TRBJ1-5	.	TGTGCCAGCAACCCCGGGGCCGATCAGCCCCAGCATTTT	CASNPGADQPQHF
once	TRBV9	TRBJ2-3	.	TGTGCCAGCAGCACTCGGCGGTCAGGTACGCAGTATTTT	CASSTRRSGTQYF
.	TRBV29-1	TRBJ1-1	.	TGCAGCGTTCTACAGGGTGGCACTGAAGCTTTCTTT	CSVLQGGTEAFF
.	TRBV2	TRBJ2-3	TRBD2	TGTGCCAGCAGTGAACAGGGGGGACTAGCACCCCTTATGCAGTATTTT	CASSEQGGLAPLMQYF
.	TRBV6-1	TRBJ1-5	.	TGTGCCAGCAACCCCAGGCGGGGCGATCAGCCCCAGCATTTT	CASNPRRGDQPQHF
.	TRBV7-9	TRBJ2-2	TRBD2	TGTGCCAGCAGCTTAGCTGGGCACGGGGGGACCGGGGAGCTGTTTTTT	CASSLAGHGGTGELFF
.	TRBV27	TRBJ2-3	TRBD2	TGTGCCAGCAGTCGCAGACTAGCGGGAATGAGCACAGATACGCAGTATTTT	CASSRRLAGMSTDTQYF
.	TRBV2	TRBJ2-2	TRBD1	TGTGCCAGCACCCGGACAGGGAACACCGGGGAGCTGTTTTTT	CASTRTGNTGELFF
.	TRBV5-1	TRBJ2-5	TRBD1	TGCGCCAGCCGGAACAGGGGCCCGGAGACCCAGTACTTC	CASRNRGPETQYF
.	TRBV28	TRBJ2-3	.	TGTGCCAGCAGTTTACAACAACAGGCGGTCACGCAGTATTTT	CASSLQQQAVTQYF
.	TRBV5-1	TRBJ2-2	.	TGCGCCAGCAGCTTGGCCGTTTCCGGGGAGCTGTTTTTT	CASSLAVSGELFF
once	TRBV27	TRBJ2-3	TRBD2	TGTGCCAGCACTCCAAGCGGGGCTAGCACAGATACGCAGTATTTT	CASTPSGASTDTQYF
.	TRBV7-8	TRBJ2-1	TRBD2	TGTGCCAGCAGCTCCTTTAGGGCGGGAGGGCACAATGAGCAGTTCTTC	CASSSFRAGGHNEQFF
.	TRBV28	TRBJ2-3	.	TGTGCCAGCAGTTCCAGGGACGATACGCAGTATTTT	CASSSRDDTQYF
.	TRBV2	TRBJ2-3	.	TGTGCCAGCAGTGCCCTGAGGGGAGAGGCAGATACGCAGTATTTT	CASSALRGEADTQYF
.	TRBV1	TRBJ2-1	.	TGCACCAGCAGCCAAGATAGTCTTCCGGCTAGTAGGGCCCCCCCGGGACGGAGTGAGCAGTTCTTC	CTSSQDSLPASRAPPGRSEQFF
.	TRBV28	TRBJ2-3	TRBD2	TGTGCCAGCAGACGGACTAGCGGGAGAGGGGGTTTAGGCACAGATACGCAGTATTTT	CASRRTSGRGGLGTDTQYF
.	TRBV27	TRBJ2-1	.	TGTGCCAGCGTTTACAGGGAGGGCTCCTACAATGAGCAGTTCTTC	CASVYREGSYNEQFF
.	TRBV5-4	TRBJ2-7	TRBD1	TGTGCCAGCAGCTTCGCAGGGACAGTATACGAGCAGTACTTC	CASSFAGTVYEQYF
.	TRBV5-1	TRBJ1-3	.	TGCGCCAGCAGCGCAGAGGCCATCACAGGGGGAAACACCATATATTTT	CASSAEAITGGNTIYF
.	TRBV20-1	TRBJ2-3	.	TGCAGCCTAATACCCACAGATACGCAGTATTTT	CSLIPTDTQYF
.	TRBV5-4	TRBJ2-5	.	TGTGCCAGCAGCGTCGACAGCCGGGCAAGGGAGACCCAGTACTTC	CASSVDSRARETQYF
.	TRBV27	TRBJ1-1	.	TGTGCCAGCAGTCGCCGGCTTTCCCCCCAGGGTAACACTGAAGCTTTCTTT	CASSRRLSPQGNTEAFF
.	TRBV7-3	TRBJ1-1	TRBD1	TGTGCCAGCAGCTTACGACAGGGCTCCTTAGCTGAAGCTTTCTTT	CASSLRQGSLAEAFF
.	TRBV7-3	TRBJ1-1	.	TGTGCCAGCCAAGTGGGGGTGAACACTGAAGCTTTCTTT	CASQVGVNTEAFF
once	TRBV4-3	TRBJ2-3	TRBD2	TGCGCCAGCAGCCACCTATCCCCTAGCGGGAGTAAAGTCCCAGATACGCAGTATTTT	CASSHLSPSGSKVPDTQYF
once	TRBV28	TRBJ2-2	.	TGTGCCAGCAGTTTACTGGACCCAAACACCGGGGAGCTGTTTTTT	CASSLLDPNTGELFF